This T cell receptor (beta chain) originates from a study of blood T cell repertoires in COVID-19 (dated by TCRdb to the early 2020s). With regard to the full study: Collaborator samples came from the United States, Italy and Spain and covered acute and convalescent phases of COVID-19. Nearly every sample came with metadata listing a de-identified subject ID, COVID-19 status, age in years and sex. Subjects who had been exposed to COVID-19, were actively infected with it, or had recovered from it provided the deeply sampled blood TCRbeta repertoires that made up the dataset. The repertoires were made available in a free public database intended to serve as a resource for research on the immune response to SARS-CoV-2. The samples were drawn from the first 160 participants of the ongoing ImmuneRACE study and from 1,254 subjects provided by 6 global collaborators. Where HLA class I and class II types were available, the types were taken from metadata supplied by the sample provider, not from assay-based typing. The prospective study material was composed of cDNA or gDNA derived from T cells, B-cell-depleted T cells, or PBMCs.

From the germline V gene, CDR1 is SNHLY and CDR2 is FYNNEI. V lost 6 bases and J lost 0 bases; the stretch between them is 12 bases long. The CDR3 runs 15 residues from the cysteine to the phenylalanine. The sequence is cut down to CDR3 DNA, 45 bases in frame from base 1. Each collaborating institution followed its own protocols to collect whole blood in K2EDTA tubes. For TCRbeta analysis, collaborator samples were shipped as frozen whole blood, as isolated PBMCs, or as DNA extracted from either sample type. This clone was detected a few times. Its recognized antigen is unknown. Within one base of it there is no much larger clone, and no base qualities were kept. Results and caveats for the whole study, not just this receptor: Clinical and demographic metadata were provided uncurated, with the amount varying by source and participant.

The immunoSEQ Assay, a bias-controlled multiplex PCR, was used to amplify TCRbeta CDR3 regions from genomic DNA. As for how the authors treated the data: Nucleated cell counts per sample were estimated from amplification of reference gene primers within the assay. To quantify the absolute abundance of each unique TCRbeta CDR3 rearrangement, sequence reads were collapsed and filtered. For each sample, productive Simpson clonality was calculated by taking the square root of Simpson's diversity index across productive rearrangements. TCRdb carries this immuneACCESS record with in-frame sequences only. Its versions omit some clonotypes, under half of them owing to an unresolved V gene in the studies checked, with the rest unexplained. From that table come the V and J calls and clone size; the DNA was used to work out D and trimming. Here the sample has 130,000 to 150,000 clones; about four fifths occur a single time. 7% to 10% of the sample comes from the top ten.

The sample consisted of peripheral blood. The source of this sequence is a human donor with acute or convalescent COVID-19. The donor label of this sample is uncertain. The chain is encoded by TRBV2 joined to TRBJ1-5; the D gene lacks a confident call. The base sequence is TGTGCCAGCAGGATGGAGGCGCATAGCAATCAGCCCCAGCATTTT. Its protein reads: CASRMEAHSNQPQHF.